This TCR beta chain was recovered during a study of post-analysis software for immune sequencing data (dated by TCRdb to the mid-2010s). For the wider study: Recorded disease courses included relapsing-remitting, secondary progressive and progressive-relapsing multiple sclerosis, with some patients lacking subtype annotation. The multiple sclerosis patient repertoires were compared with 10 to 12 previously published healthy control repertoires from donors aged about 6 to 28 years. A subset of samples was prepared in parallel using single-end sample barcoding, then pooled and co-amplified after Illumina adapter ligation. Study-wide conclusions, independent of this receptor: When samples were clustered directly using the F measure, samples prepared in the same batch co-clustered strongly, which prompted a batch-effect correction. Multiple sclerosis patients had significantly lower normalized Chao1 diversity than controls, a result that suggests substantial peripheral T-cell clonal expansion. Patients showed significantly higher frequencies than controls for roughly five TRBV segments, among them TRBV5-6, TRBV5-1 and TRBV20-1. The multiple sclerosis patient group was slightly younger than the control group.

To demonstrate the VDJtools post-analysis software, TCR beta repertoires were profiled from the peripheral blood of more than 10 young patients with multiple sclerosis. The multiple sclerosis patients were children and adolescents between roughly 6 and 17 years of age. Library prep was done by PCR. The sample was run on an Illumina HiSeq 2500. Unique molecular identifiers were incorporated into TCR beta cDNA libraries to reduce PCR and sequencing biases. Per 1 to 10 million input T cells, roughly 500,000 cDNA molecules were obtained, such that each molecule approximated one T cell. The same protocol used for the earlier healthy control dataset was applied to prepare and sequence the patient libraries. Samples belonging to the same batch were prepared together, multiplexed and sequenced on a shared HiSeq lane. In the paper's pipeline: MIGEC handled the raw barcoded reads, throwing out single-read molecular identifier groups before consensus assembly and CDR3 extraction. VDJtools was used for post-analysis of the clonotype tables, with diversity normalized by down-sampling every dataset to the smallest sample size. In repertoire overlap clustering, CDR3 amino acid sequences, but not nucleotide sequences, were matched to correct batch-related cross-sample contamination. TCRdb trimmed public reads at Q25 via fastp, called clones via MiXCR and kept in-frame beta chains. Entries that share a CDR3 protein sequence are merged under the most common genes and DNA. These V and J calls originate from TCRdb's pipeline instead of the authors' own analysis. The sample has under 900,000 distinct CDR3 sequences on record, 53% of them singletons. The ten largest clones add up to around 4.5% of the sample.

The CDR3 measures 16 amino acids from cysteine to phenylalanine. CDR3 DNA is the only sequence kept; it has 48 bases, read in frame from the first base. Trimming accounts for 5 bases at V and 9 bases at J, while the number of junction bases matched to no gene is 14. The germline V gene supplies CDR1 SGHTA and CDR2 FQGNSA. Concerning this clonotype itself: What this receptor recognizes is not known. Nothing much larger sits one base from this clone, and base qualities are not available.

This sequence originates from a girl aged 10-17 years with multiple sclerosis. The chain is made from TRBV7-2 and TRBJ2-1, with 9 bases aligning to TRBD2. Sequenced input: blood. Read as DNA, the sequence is TGTGCCAGCAGCAAGCCCTCTAGCGGGGTGAGAAGTGAGCAGTTCTTC. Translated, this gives CASSKPSSGVRSEQFF.